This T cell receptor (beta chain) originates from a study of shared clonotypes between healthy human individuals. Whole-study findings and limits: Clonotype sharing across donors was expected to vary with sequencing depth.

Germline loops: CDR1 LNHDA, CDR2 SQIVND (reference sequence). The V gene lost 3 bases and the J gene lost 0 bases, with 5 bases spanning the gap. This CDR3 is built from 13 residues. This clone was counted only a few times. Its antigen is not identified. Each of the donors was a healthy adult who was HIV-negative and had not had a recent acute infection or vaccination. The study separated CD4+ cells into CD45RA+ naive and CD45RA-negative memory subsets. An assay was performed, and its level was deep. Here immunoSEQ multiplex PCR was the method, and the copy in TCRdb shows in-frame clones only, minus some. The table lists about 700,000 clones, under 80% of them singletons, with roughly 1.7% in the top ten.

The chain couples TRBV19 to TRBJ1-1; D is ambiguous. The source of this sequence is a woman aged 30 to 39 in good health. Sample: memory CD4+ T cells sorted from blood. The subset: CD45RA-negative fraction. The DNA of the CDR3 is TGTGCCAGTAGTATGTCGATGAACACTGAAGCTTTCTTT. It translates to CASSMSMNTEAFF.